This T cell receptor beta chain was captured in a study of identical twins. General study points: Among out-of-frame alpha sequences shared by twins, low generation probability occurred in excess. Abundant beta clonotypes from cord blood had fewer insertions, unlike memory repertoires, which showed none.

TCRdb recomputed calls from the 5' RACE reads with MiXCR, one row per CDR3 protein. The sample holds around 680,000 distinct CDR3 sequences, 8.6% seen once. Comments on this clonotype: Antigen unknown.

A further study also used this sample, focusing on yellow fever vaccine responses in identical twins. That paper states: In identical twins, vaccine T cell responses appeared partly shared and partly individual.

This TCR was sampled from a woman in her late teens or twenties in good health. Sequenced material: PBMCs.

CDR3 nucleotide sequence: TGTGCCAGCAGCTGGACTAGCGGTGTAGCCTACGAGCAGTACTTC. Translating gives CASSWTSGVAYEQYF. The V and J genes are TRBV27 and TRBJ2-7; 10 bases align to TRBD2. V gave up 6 bases and J gave up 2 bases; unmatched junction bases: 7. The length of the CDR3 is 15 residues. Germline values: CDR1 MNHEY, CDR2 SMNVEV (reference sequence).